This T cell receptor (beta chain) appears in the sequencing data of a study of blood T cell repertoires in COVID-19. The V and J ends lost 1 base and 7 bases respectively, with 3 bases between them. Germline-derived CDR1 and CDR2 are SGDLS and YYNGEE. CDR3 length: 11 amino acids. Original processing methods: Reference gene primer amplification gave estimated nucleated cell counts. TCRdb's table, derived via immunoSEQ multiplex PCR, lists solely in-frame clones and lacks some. D and trimming were read from the DNA, whereas the V and J calls and clone size are those reported in that table. There are fewer than 300,000 clones in the sample; around 90% occur only once, and roughly 0.8% lies in the top ten.

Input material: peripheral blood. The rearrangement links TRBV9 to TRBJ2-1; D ambiguous. This TCR came from a woman in her twenties or thirties with acute or convalescent COVID-19. The CDR3 sequence is CASSVQNEQFF. The CDR3, as DNA: TGTGCCAGCAGCGTACAGAATGAGCAGTTCTTC.